The source of this TCR beta chain is a study of cytomegalovirus exposure and HLA in healthy donors. From germline, CDR1 is SGHRS and CDR2 YFSETQ. The CDR3 length is 16 residues. V shed 0 bases, J shed 5 bases, and the junction held 6 bases outside the gene matches. The PCR had 60 Vbeta and 13 Jbeta primers. Measured with immunoSEQ multiplex PCR; TCRdb has only the in-frame clones, and not every one. The top ten clones hold about 2.5% of a sample with 85,000 to 120,000 clones, roughly 80% of them seen once. The specimen was PBMCs. This sequence was found in a man aged 35 to 55 in good health and CMV-seronegative. The chain combines TRBV5-1 with TRBJ2-2; 8 bases match TRBD2. The CDR3 nucleotides are TGCGCCAGCAGCTTGGGAGCGGGGGTTCAAACCGGGGAGCTGTTTTTT. Amino acid sequence: CASSLGAGVQTGELFF.